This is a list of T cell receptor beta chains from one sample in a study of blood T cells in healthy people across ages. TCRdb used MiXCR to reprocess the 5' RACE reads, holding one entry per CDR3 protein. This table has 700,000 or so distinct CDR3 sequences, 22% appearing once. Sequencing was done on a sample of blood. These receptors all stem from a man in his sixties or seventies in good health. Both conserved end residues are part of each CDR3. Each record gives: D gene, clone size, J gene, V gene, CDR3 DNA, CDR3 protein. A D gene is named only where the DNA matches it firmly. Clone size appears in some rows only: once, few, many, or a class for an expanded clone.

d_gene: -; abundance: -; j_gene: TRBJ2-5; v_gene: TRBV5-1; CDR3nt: TGCGCCAGCAGCATAGGACAGTCTCAAGAGACCCAGTACTTC; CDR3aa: CASSIGQSQETQYF
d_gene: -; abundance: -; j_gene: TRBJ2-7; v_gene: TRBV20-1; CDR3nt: TGCAGTGCTAGAGATACTAGAAAACCCCACGAGCAGTACTTC; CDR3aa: CSARDTRKPHEQYF
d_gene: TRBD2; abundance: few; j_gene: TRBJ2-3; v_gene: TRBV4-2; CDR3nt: TGTGCCAGCAGCCAAGATAGCGGGGGAAGCACAGATACGCAGTATTTT; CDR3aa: CASSQDSGGSTDTQYF
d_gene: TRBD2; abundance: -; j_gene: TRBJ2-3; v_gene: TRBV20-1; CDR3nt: TGCAGTCCTACTAGCGGGGGGGCCACCGATACGCAGTATTTT; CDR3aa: CSPTSGGATDTQYF
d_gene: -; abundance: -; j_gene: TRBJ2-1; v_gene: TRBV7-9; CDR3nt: TGTGCCAGCAGCTTAGGAGTGGGGGCCAGCTCCTACAATGAGCAGTTCTTC; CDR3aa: CASSLGVGASSYNEQFF
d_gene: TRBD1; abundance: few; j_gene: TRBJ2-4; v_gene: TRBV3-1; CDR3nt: TGTGCCAGTAGCCAAGAGGGACAGGGTCGTTACATTCAGTACTTC; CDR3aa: CASSQEGQGRYIQYF
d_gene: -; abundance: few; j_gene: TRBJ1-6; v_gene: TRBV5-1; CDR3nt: TGCGCCAGCAGCTTGGGGACAGATAGCAATTCACCCCTCCACTTT; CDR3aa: CASSLGTDSNSPLHF
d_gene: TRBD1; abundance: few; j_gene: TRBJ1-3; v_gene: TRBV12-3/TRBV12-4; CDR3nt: TGTGCCAGCAGTTGGAGGGGACAGGGGGGCGGTCGGGGATCTGGAAACACCATATATTTT; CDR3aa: CASSWRGQGGGRGSGNTIYF
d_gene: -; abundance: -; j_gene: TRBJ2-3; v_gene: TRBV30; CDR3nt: TGTGCCTGGAGTGTAGGCCTAGACACAGATACGCAGTATTTT; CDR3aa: CAWSVGLDTDTQYF
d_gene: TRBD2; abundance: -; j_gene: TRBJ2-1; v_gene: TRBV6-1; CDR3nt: TGTGCCAGCAGTGAAAGCGGGAGGGCCCCACTTTATGAGCAGTTCTTC; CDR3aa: CASSESGRAPLYEQFF
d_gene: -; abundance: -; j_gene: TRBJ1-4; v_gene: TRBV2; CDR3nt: TGTGCCAGCAGCACCGGTAACCCCAGCGAAAAACTGTTTTTT; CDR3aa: CASSTGNPSEKLFF
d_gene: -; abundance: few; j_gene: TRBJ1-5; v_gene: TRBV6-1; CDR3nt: TGTGCCACCCTAGTAAGCAATCAGCCCCAGCATTTT; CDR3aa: CATLVSNQPQHF
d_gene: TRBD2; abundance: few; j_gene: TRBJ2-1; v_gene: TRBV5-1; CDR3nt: TGCGCCAGCAGCCCTCTCGGGACTAGCGGATACAATGAGCAGTTCTTC; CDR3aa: CASSPLGTSGYNEQFF
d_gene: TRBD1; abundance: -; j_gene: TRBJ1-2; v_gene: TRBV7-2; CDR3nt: TGTGCCAGCAGCTTACGAGGGGGCGCAGTCATTTTCACTGGCTACACCTTC; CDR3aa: CASSLRGGAVIFTGYTF
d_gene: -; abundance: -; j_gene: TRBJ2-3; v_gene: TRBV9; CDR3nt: TGTGCCAGCGGGGGGAGGCCTAGCACAGATACGCAGTATTTT; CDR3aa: CASGGRPSTDTQYF
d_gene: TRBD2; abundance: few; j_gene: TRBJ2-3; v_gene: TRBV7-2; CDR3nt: TGTGCCAGCAGCCCAGGCGGGAGAGGTGTGCAGTATTTT; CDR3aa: CASSPGGRGVQYF
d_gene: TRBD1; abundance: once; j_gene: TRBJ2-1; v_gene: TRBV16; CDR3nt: TGTGCCAGCAGTAAAACAGGGGGCGTCTACAATGAGCAGTTCTTC; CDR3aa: CASSKTGGVYNEQFF
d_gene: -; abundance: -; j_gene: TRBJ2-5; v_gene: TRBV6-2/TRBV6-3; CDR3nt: TGTGCCAGCCAAGCGGATTTTCAAGAGACCCAGTACTTC; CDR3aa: CASQADFQETQYF
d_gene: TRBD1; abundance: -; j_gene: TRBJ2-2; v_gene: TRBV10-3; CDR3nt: TGTGCCATCAGGGGACAGGGAACGAACACCGGGGAGCTGTTTTTT; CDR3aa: CAIRGQGTNTGELFF
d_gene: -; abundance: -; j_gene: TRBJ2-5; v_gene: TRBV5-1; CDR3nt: TGCGCCAACAGCCTAGGGCCCTTCCAAGAGACCCAGTACTTC; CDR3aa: CANSLGPFQETQYF
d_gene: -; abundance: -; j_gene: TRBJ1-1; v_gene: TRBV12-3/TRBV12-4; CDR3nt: TGTGCCAGCAGTTTATTGGGAATCACTGAAGCTTTCTTT; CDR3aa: CASSLLGITEAFF
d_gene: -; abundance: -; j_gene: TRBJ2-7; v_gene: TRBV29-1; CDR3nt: TGCAGCGTTGGGAGAACGACAGCCGAGCAGTACTTC; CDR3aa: CSVGRTTAEQYF
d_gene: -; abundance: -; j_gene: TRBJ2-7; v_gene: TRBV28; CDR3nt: TGTGCCAGCGGATGGCTAGGGGGGTACGAGCAGTACTTC; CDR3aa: CASGWLGGYEQYF
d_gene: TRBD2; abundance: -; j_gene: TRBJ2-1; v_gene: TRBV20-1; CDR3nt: TGCAGTGCTACGCTAGCGGGAGGGAGCTCCTACAATGAGCAGTTCTTC; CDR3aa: CSATLAGGSSYNEQFF
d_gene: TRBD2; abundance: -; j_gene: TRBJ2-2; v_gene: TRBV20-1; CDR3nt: TGCAGTGCCACCGCTAGCGGCGTAAACACCGGGGAGCTGTTTTTT; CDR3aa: CSATASGVNTGELFF
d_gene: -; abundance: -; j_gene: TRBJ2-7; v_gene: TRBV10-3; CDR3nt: TGTGCCATCTCTGCGGAACGGGTCCAGCAGTACTTC; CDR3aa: CAISAERVQQYF
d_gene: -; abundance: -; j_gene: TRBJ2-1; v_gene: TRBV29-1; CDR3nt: TGCAGCGCCGATCGGGGGGCCAATGAGCAGTTCTTC; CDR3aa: CSADRGANEQFF
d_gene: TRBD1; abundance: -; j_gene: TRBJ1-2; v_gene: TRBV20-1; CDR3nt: TGCAGTGCGCCTCCGGGACAGGGGACTAACTATGGCTACACCTTC; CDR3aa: CSAPPGQGTNYGYTF
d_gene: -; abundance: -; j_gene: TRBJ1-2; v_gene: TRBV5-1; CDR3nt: TGCGCCAGCAGCTTGGATGATCTTAACTATGGCTACACCTTC; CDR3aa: CASSLDDLNYGYTF
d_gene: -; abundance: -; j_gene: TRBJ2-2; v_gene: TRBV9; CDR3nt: TGTGCCAGCAGCGTAGCTTCAGCCGGGGAGCTGTTTTTT; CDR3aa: CASSVASAGELFF
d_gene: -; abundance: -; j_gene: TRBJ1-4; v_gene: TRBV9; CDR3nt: TGTGCCAGCAGCGTAGAGTGTACAACTAATGAAAAACTGTTTTTT; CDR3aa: CASSVECTTNEKLFF
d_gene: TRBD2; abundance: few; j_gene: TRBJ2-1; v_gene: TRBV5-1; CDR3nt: TGCGCCAGCAGCTTGGTGTGGCGGGAGGCGGGGAGCTCCTACAATGAGCAGTTCTTC; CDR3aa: CASSLVWREAGSSYNEQFF
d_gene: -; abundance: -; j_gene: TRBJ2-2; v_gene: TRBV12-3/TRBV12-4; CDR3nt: TGTGCCAGCAGTTTAGTTTCGGGGCGGGACACCGGGGAGCTGTTTTTT; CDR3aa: CASSLVSGRDTGELFF
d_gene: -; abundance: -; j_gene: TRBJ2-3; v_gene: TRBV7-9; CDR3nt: TGTGCCAGCAGCATAACGGCGGATGGTAGCACAGATACGCAGTATTTT; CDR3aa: CASSITADGSTDTQYF
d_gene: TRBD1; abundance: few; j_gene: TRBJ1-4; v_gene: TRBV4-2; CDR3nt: TGTGCCAGCAGGAGGACAGGGGATGAAAAACTGTTTTTT; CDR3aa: CASRRTGDEKLFF
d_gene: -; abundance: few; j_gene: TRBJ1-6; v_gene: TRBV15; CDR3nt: TGTGCCACCAGCAGAGATCTTAAGGGGGGCGTAGATTCACCCCTCCACTTT; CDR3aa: CATSRDLKGGVDSPLHF
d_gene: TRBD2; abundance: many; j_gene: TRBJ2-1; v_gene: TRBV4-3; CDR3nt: TGCGCCAGCAGCCAAGAAGCAGGGATGAGCGGGAGACAACAGTTCTTC; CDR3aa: CASSQEAGMSGRQQFF
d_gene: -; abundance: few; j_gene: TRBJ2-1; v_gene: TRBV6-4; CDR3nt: TGTGCCAGCAGTAGGGATTCCGGGAACAACTACAATGAGCAGTTCTTC; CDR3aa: CASSRDSGNNYNEQFF
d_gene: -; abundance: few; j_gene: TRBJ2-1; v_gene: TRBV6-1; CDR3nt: TGTGCCAGCAGCGGGTCGGCCTACAATGAGCAGTTCTTC; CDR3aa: CASSGSAYNEQFF
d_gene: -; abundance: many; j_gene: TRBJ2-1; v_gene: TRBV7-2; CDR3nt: TGTGCCAGCAGCTTAGGGTCAATGGCCGCCTACAATGAGCAGTTCTTC; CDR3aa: CASSLGSMAAYNEQFF
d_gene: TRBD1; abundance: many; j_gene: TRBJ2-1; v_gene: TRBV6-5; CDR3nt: TGTGCCAGCAGGGACGGACAGGTCGGTAACAATGAGCAGTTCTTC; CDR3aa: CASRDGQVGNNEQFF
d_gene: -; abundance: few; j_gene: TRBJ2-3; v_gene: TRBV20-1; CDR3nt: TGCAGTGCTAGCGGGGACGAAGGGGGAGACACAGATACGCAGTATTTT; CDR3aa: CSASGDEGGDTDTQYF
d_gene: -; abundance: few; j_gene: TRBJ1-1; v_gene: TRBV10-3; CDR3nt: TGTGCCATCAGTATTGACGGGGTAGCGAACACTGAAGCTTTCTTT; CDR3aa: CAISIDGVANTEAFF
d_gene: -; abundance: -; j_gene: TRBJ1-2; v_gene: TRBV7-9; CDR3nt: TGTGCCAGCACCGAGACAGATGGCTACACCTTC; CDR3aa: CASTETDGYTF
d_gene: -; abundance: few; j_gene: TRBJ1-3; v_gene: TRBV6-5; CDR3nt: TGTGCCAGCAGTCCTTATGGGAGCTCTGGAAACACCATATATTTT; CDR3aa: CASSPYGSSGNTIYF
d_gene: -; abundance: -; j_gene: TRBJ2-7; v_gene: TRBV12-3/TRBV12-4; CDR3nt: TGTGCCAGCAGTTTACGGGACATGGACGAGCAGTACTTC; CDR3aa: CASSLRDMDEQYF
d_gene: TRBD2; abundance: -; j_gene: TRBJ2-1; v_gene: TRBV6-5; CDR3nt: TGTGCCAGCAGACCCCGGGTAGCGGGAGGGTTAGAGCAGTTCTTC; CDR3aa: CASRPRVAGGLEQFF
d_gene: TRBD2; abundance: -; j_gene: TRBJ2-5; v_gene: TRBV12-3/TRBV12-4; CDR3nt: TGTGCCAGCACCCCTAGCGGTGAAAGGACCCAGTACTTC; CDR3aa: CASTPSGERTQYF
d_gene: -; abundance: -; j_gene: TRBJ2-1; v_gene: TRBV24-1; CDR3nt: TGTGCCACCCAAGACAGCTACAATGAGCAGTTCTTC; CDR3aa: CATQDSYNEQFF
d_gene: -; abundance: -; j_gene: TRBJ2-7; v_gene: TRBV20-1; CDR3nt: TGCAGTGCCCGGGGGGCAAACTACGAGCAGTACTTC; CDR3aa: CSARGANYEQYF
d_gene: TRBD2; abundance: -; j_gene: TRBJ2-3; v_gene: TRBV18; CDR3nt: TGTGCCAGCTCCCCGAACAAAATTGCCACGGGGGGGCTTGTGAGCACAGATACGCAGTATTTT; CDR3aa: CASSPNKIATGGLVSTDTQYF
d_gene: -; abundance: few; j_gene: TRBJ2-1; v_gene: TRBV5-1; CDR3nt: TGCGCCAGCAGCTTGGCCAGGGCTGGGTTCTACAATGAGCAGTTCTTC; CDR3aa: CASSLARAGFYNEQFF
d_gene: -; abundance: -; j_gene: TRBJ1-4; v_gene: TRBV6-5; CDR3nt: TGTGCCAGCAGTAGGTTACAGGAGGAAGGAAAACTGTTTTTT; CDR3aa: CASSRLQEEGKLFF